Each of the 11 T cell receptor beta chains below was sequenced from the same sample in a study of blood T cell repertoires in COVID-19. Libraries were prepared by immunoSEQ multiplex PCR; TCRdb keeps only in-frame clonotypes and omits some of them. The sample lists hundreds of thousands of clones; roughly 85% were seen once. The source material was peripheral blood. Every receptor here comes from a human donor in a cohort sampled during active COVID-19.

CDR3 coding DNA: TGCAGCGTTGTGATGATCGGACAGTATCTAGAAGCTTTCTTT. As protein: CSVVMIGQYLEAFF. V is TRBV29-1 and J is TRBJ1-1; D is possibly TRBD1 (6 bases). This CDR3 has 14 amino acids. The ends were cut back, 4 bases at V and 8 bases at J, with 20 bases in the middle. CDR1 is SQVTM and CDR2 is ANQGSEA in the germline V gene.

The CDR3 here is CASSLLLNTEAFF. CDR3 in DNA: TGTGCCAGCAGTTTACTGCTAAACACTGAAGCTTTCTTT. The J gene is TRBJ1-1, the V gene TRBV27, with D hard to call. Germline V CDR1 and CDR2: MNHEY, SMNVEV (reference sequence). V was shortened by 2 bases and J by 2 bases, with 6 bases between the two germline ends. The CDR3 covers 13 residues.

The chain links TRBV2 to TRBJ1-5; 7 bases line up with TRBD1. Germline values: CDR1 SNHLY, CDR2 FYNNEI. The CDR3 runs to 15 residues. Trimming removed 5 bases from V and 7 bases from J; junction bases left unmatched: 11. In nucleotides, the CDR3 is TGTGCCAGCAGTCTAGACAGGGCGGATCGGCAGCCCCAGCATTTT. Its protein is CASSLDRADRQPQHF. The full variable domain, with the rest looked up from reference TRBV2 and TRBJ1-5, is EPEVTQTPSHQVTQMGQEVILRCVPISNHLYFYWYRQILGQKVEFLVSFYNNEISEKSEIFDDQFSVERPDGSNFTLKIRSTKLEDSAMYFCASSLDRADRQPQHFGDGTRLSIL.

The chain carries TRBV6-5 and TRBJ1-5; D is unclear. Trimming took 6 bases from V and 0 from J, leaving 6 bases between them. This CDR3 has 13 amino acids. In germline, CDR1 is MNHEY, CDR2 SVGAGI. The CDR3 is CASRAGSNQPQHF. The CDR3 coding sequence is TGTGCCAGCAGAGCGGGTAGCAATCAGCCCCAGCATTTT.

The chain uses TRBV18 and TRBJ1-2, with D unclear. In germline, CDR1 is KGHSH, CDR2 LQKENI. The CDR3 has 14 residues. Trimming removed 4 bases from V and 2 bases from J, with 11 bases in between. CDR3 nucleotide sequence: TGTGCCAGCTCACTGGGCCATCTCAACTATGGCTACACCTTC. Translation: CASSLGHLNYGYTF. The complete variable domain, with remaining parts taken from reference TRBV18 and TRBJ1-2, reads NAGVMQNPRHLVRRRGQEARLRCSPMKGHSHVYWYRQLPEEGLKFMVYLQKENIIDESGMPKERFSAEFPKEGPSILRIQQVVRGDSAAYFCASSLGHLNYGYTFGSGTRLTVV.

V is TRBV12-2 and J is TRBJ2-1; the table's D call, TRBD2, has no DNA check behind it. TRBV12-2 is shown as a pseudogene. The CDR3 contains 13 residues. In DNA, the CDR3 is TGTGCAAGTCTCCCCTTAAGGGAGGATGAGCAGTTCTTC. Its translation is CASLPLREDEQFF.

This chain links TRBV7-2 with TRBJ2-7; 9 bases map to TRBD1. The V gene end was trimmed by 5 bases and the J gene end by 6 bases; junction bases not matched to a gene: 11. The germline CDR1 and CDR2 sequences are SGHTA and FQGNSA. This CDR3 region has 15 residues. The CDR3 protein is CASSPRPGTGSEQYF. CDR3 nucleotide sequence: TGTGCCAGCAGCCCGCGCCCCGGGACAGGGAGCGAGCAGTACTTC.

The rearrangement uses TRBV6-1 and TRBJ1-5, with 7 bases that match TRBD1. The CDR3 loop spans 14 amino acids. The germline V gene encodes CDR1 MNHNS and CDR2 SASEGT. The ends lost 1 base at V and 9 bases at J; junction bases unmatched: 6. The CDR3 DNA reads TGTGCCAGCAGTGAAGTGGAGGGGGCCTGGCCCCAGCATTTT. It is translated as CASSEVEGAWPQHF.

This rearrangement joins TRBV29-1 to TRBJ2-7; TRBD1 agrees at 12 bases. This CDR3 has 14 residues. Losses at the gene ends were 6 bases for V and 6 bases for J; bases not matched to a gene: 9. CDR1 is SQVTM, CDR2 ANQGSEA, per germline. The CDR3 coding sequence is TGCAGCGTAGACCCGGGACAGGGGGCGCGCGAGCAGTACTTC. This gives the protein CSVDPGQGAREQYF.

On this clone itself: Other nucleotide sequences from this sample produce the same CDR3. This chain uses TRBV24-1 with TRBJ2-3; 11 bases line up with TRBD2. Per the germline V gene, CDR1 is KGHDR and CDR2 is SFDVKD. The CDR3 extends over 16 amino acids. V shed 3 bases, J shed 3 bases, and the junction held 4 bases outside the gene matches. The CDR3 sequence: CATSDPSGGHTDTQYF. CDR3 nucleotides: TGTGCCACCAGTGATCCTAGCGGGGGGCATACAGATACGCAGTATTTT.

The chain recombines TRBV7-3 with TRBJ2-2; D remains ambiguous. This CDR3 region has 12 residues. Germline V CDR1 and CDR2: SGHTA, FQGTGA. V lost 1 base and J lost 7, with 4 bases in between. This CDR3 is CASSLSGGELFF. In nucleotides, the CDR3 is TGTGCCAGCAGCTTAAGCGGCGGGGAGCTGTTTTTT.